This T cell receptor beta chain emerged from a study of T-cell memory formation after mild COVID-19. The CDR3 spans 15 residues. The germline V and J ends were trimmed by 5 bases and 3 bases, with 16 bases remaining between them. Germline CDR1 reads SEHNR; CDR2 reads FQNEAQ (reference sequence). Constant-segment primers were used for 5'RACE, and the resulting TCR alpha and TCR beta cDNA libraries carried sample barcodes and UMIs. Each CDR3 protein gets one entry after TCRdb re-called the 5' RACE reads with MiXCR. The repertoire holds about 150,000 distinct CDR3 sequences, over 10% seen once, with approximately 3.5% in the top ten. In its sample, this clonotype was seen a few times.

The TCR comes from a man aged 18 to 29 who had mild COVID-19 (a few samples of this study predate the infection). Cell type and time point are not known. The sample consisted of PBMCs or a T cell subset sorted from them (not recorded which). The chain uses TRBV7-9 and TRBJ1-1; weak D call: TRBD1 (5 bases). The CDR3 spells CASSLGRTRDTEAFF. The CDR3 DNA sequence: TGTGCCAGCAGCCTCGGACGGACAAGGGACACTGAAGCTTTCTTT. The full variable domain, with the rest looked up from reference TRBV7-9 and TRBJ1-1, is DTGVSQNPRHKITKRGQNVTFRCDPISEHNRLYWYRQTLGQGPEFLTYFQNEAQLEKSRLLSDRFSAERPKGSFSTLEIQRTEQGDSAMYLCASSLGRTRDTEAFFGQGTRLTVV.